A selection of T cell receptor beta chains follows, all from one sample in a study of T cells in localized non-small cell lung cancer. Some clones are missing from TCRdb's copy, which holds only in-frame ones; the method was immunoSEQ multiplex PCR. The sample consists of tens of thousands of clones, roughly 88% of them appearing once. The source was peripheral blood, collected before any cancer treatment. Receptor source: a woman aged 35 to 70 with stage I lung adenocarcinoma. The CDR3 runs from the conserved cysteine through the conserved F or W. The D gene is left open where the match is weak. Some rows have no size entry. The others give once, few or many, or a class for an expanded clone.

j_call,v_call,clone_size,d_call,cdr3_aa,cdr3_nt
TRBJ2-2,TRBV9,.,.,CASSVTLDGLETGELFF,TGTGCCAGCAGCGTGACCTTGGACGGACTGGAGACCGGGGAGCTGTTTTTT
TRBJ1-1,TRBV7-2,.,.,CASSYGTVNTEAFF,TGTGCCAGCAGCTACGGGACTGTGAACACTGAAGCTTTCTTT
TRBJ1-3,TRBV7-2,.,.,CASSLAYPGGASGNTIYF,TGTGCCAGCAGCTTAGCGTACCCGGGGGGTGCGTCTGGAAACACCATATATTTT
TRBJ1-5,TRBV7-6,.,.,CASSLVDRQPQHF,TGTGCCAGCAGCTTGGTGGACAGACAGCCCCAGCATTTT
TRBJ2-7,TRBV28,.,TRBD2,CASSGGLAGEYEQYF,TGTGCCAGCAGTGGGGGACTAGCGGGAGAGTACGAGCAGTACTTC
TRBJ1-5,TRBV7-8,.,.,CASSLWGAQPQHF,TGTGCCAGCAGCTTATGGGGCGCTCAGCCCCAGCATTTT
TRBJ2-6,TRBV6-1,once,TRBD1,CASGTGGSGANVLTF,TGTGCCAGTGGGACAGGGGGATCTGGGGCCAACGTCCTGACTTTC
TRBJ2-7,TRBV6-1,.,.,CASIKGDTSYEQYF,TGTGCCAGCATCAAAGGGGACACCTCCTACGAGCAGTACTTC
TRBJ1-1,TRBV19,.,TRBD1,CASSIGHRGETEAFF,TGTGCCAGTAGTATAGGTCACAGGGGTGAAACTGAAGCTTTCTTT
TRBJ1-5,TRBV7-2,.,.,CASSFDRQPQHF,TGTGCCAGCAGTTTCGACAGACAGCCCCAGCATTTT
TRBJ1-1,TRBV7-8,few,.,CASSAPPRETLNTEAFF,TGTGCCAGCAGCGCCCCGCCCAGGGAGACCCTGAACACTGAAGCTTTCTTT
TRBJ1-1,TRBV5-4,once,.,CASSLGGARDTEAFF,TGTGCCAGCAGCTTGGGGGGGGCAAGGGACACTGAAGCTTTCTTT
TRBJ2-2,TRBV11-3,.,.,CASSVGGNTGELFF,TGTGCCAGCAGCGTGGGGGGGAACACCGGGGAGCTGTTTTTT
TRBJ2-1,TRBV27,.,TRBD2,CASSLILAGGREQFF,TGTGCCAGCAGTTTAATTTTGGCGGGAGGCCGTGAGCAGTTCTTC
TRBJ2-7,TRBV5-4,.,TRBD1,CASSHRDRTYEQYF,TGTGCCAGCAGCCACCGGGACAGGACCTACGAGCAGTACTTC
TRBJ2-7,TRBV10-2,.,.,CASGTGSYEQYF,TGCGCCAGCGGGACTGGGTCATACGAGCAGTACTTC
TRBJ2-2,TRBV12-5,once,.,CASGLGPNTGELFF,TGTGCTAGTGGTTTGGGCCCGAACACCGGGGAGCTGTTTTTT
TRBJ2-1,TRBV4-1,.,TRBD1,CASSQENRGVVDEQFF,TGCGCCAGCAGCCAAGAAAACAGGGGGGTGGTCGATGAGCAGTTCTTC
TRBJ2-5,TRBV6-5,.,.,CASSWGVGNQETQYF,TGTGCCAGCAGTTGGGGGGTAGGGAACCAAGAGACCCAGTACTTC
TRBJ1-3,TRBV10-2,.,.,CASSPGFTGGNTIYF,TGCGCCAGCAGCCCGGGATTTACAGGTGGAAACACCATATATTTT
TRBJ1-4,TRBV2,.,TRBD1,CASSSRGQGYEKLFF,TGTGCCAGCTCCTCCAGGGGACAGGGGTATGAAAAACTGTTTTTT
TRBJ2-4,TRBV5-1,.,TRBD1,CASSPDRATKNIQYF,TGCGCCAGCAGCCCCGACAGGGCGACCAAAAACATTCAGTACTTC
TRBJ1-2,TRBV27,.,TRBD1,CASSDTGGVYGYTF,TGTGCCAGCAGTGACACAGGGGGCGTCTATGGCTACACCTTC
TRBJ1-2,TRBV5-1,.,TRBD1,CASSRTGVDGYTF,TGCGCCAGCAGCAGGACAGGGGTTGACGGCTACACCTTC
TRBJ1-1,TRBV29-1,.,.,CSVRGAGSNTEAFF,TGCAGCGTTCGGGGTGCAGGGTCCAACACTGAAGCTTTCTTT
TRBJ1-1,TRBV19,.,TRBD1,CASSPRMGQGGRAFF,TGTGCCAGTAGTCCTAGAATGGGACAGGGAGGAAGAGCTTTCTTT
TRBJ2-7,TRBV19,.,.,CASSSGWDGTYEQYF,TGTGCCAGTAGTAGCGGTTGGGACGGGACCTACGAGCAGTACTTC
TRBJ2-1,TRBV28,.,TRBD2,CASSLTGGPNEQFF,TGTGCCAGCAGTTTAACGGGAGGGCCTAATGAGCAGTTCTTC
TRBJ2-3,TRBV5-1,.,TRBD2,CASSLAGKSPDTQYF,TGCGCCAGCAGCTTAGCGGGGAAGTCGCCAGATACGCAGTATTTT
TRBJ2-7,TRBV10-1,few,.,CARSHEQYF,TGCGCCAGGTCCCACGAGCAGTACTTC
TRBJ2-7,TRBV28,.,TRBD2,CASRSGGAGGYEQYF,TGTGCCAGTCGTTCAGGAGGGGCGGGAGGCTACGAGCAGTACTTC
TRBJ1-2,TRBV5-6,.,.,CASSYPGYGYTF,TGTGCCAGCAGCTACCCAGGGTATGGCTACACCTTC
TRBJ2-3,TRBV7-7,.,TRBD2,CASSPTGGGTDTQYF,TGTGCCAGCAGCCCAACGGGGGGAGGCACAGATACGCAGTATTTT
TRBJ1-1,TRBV5-6,.,.,CASSFPQGMNTEAFF,TGTGCCAGCAGCTTTCCCCAGGGGATGAACACTGAAGCTTTCTTT
TRBJ2-3,TRBV19,.,.,CASSIGNPYTQYF,TGTGCCAGTAGTATTGGGAACCCTTATACGCAGTATTTT
TRBJ2-5,TRBV5-5,.,.,CASSLEAGAGEGTQYF,TGTGCCAGCAGCTTGGAGGCGGGGGCAGGGGAAGGGACCCAGTACTTC
TRBJ1-1,TRBV5-1,once,TRBD1,CASRTPLGTGKGTEAFF,TGCGCCAGCAGAACTCCCCTAGGGACAGGGAAGGGCACTGAAGCTTTCTTT
TRBJ2-5,TRBV7-7,.,.,CASSLGALIQETQYF,TGTGCTAGCAGCTTAGGAGCACTTATCCAAGAGACCCAGTACTTC
TRBJ2-7,TRBV5-1,.,.,CASSQMAVGGPYEQYF,TGCGCCAGCAGCCAAATGGCGGTGGGAGGACCCTACGAGCAGTACTTC
TRBJ2-7,TRBV7-3,.,TRBD2,CASSLTPPGGAGGTYEQYF,TGTGCCAGCAGCTTAACACCCCCGGGCGGGGCGGGAGGCACCTACGAGCAGTACTTC
TRBJ1-4,TRBV30,.,.,CAWSKGGNEKLFF,TGTGCCTGGAGCAAAGGAGGGAATGAAAAACTGTTTTTT
TRBJ1-1,TRBV7-2,.,.,CASSLGGGRTMNTEAFF,TGTGCCAGCAGCTTAGGTGGGGGTCGAACCATGAACACTGAAGCTTTCTTT
TRBJ2-7,TRBV29-1,.,.,CSVEEGYEQYF,TGCAGCGTTGAGGAGGGCTACGAGCAGTACTTC
TRBJ1-2,TRBV18,once,.,CASSPPGRSGYTF,TGTGCCAGCTCACCGCCCGGAAGGAGTGGCTACACCTTC
TRBJ2-3,TRBV27,.,.,CASSRGIRTDTQYF,TGTGCCAGCAGTAGGGGGATTAGGACAGATACGCAGTATTTT
TRBJ2-7,TRBV5-6,.,TRBD1,CASSLTGVIYEQYF,TGTGCCAGCAGCTTGACAGGGGTGATCTACGAGCAGTACTTC
TRBJ1-2,TRBV19,once,.,CASSILGGNYGYTF,TGTGCCAGTAGTATACTCGGGGGTAACTATGGCTACACCTTC
TRBJ2-7,TRBV5-1,.,.,CASSLGQWTYEQYF,TGCGCCAGCAGCTTGGGACAGTGGACCTACGAGCAGTACTTC
TRBJ2-7,TRBV29-1,.,TRBD1,CSVDGQGGTYEQYF,TGCAGCGTTGATGGACAGGGGGGAACCTACGAGCAGTACTTC
TRBJ1-4,TRBV19,.,.,CASSIDFGYEKLFF,TGTGCCAGTAGTATAGATTTCGGGTATGAAAAACTGTTTTTT
TRBJ2-6,TRBV5-1,.,TRBD1,CASSTDRAGANVLTF,TGCGCCAGCAGCACGGACAGGGCTGGGGCCAACGTCCTGACTTTC
TRBJ1-1,TRBV6-1,.,.,CASSGGGRGRGTEAFF,TGTGCCAGCAGTGGGGGGGGGAGGGGCCGGGGAACTGAAGCTTTCTTT
TRBJ1-1,TRBV13,.,TRBD1,CASTQWDSEWLLNTEAFF,TGTGCCAGCACCCAATGGGACAGCGAGTGGCTCTTGAACACTGAAGCTTTCTTT
TRBJ2-7,TRBV18,.,TRBD2,CASSPQAGATYEQYF,TGTGCCAGCTCACCACAGGCGGGAGCGACCTACGAGCAGTACTTC
TRBJ1-2,TRBV13,.,TRBD1,CASSQGQGHFANYGYTF,TGTGCCAGCAGTCAGGGACAGGGACATTTCGCCAACTATGGCTACACCTTC
TRBJ2-2,TRBV28,.,TRBD1,CASTLGGTGGGTGELFF,TGTGCCAGCACTCTGGGGGGGACAGGGGGCGGCACCGGGGAGCTGTTTTTT
TRBJ2-5,TRBV5-1,.,TRBD2,CASKGRASGRAGETQYF,TGCGCCAGCAAGGGAAGGGCTAGCGGGAGGGCCGGGGAGACCCAGTACTTC
TRBJ2-7,TRBV4-1,.,.,CASSQDLRYEQYF,TGCGCCAGCAGCCAAGATCTCAGGTACGAGCAGTACTTC
TRBJ1-3,TRBV28,.,.,CASKGGVTPGNTIYF,TGTGCCAGCAAAGGGGGGGTCACGCCGGGAAACACCATATATTTT
TRBJ1-3,TRBV6-5,.,TRBD1,CASSLQDRGGNTIYF,TGTGCCAGCAGTCTACAGGACAGGGGAGGAAACACCATATATTTT